Below are 16 T cell receptor beta chains sequenced from a single sample in a study of T-cell reconstitution after alpha-beta-depleted transplantation in children. It was with unique molecular identifiers that the TCRbeta library was prepared. TCRdb analysed the PCR reads with MiXCR anew, one entry per CDR3 protein. In the table there are approximately 980,000 distinct CDR3 sequences, about 26% of which are singletons. Sequencing was performed on PBMCs, mostly from graft donor cells, taken 360 days after TCRalphabeta/CD19-depleted stem cell transplant. The receptors were gathered from a boy younger than two who had a stem cell transplant for SCID, so the T cells may come from the graft donor.

The chain combines TRBV29-1 with TRBJ2-7; weak D call: TRBD2 (7 bases). The V end was cut by 3 bases, the J end by 3 bases, with 12 bases between. CDR1 SQVTM and CDR2 ANQGSEA come from the germline V gene. The CDR3 length is 13 residues. The CDR3 DNA follows: TGCAGCGTTGATGGCGGGGGCCACTACGAGCAGTACTTC. Translating it yields CSVDGGGHYEQYF.

This clonotype was recorded a few times. The genes are TRBV2 and TRBJ2-3; the match to TRBD2 covers 8 bases. The CDR3 covers 16 residues. Per the germline V gene, CDR1 is SNHLY and CDR2 is FYNNEI. After removal of 4 bases from V and 2 bases from J, the junction contained 8 bases not matched to a gene. This CDR3 is CASSVPGGPDTDTQYF. Written as DNA, the CDR3 is TGTGCCAGCAGTGTTCCGGGGGGGCCTGACACAGATACGCAGTATTTT.

The chain recombines TRBV7-2 with TRBJ1-2; no firm D call. The V end was cut by 1 base, the J end by 3 bases, with 12 bases between. The CDR3 runs 15 residues. CDR1 is SGHTA and CDR2 is FQGNSA in the germline V gene. The CDR3 here is CASSLDMGFDYGYTF. CDR3 coding DNA: TGTGCCAGCAGCTTAGATATGGGATTCGACTATGGCTACACCTTC.

The chain has TRBV3-1 and TRBJ2-1, with 8 bases fitting TRBD2. Germline V gives CDR1 LGHDT, CDR2 YNNKEL (reference sequence). The CDR3 contains 15 residues. V shed 2 bases and J 7 bases; nucleotides not matched to a gene: 7. In nucleotides, the CDR3 is TGTGCCAGCAGCCAAATTCCGGGGGGGCGTAATGAGCAGTTCTTC. This codes for CASSQIPGGRNEQFF.

This clonotype was detected many times. The genes are TRBV11-2 and TRBJ2-1; the D is unclear. The CDR3 length is 15 residues. The V end was cut by 1 base, the J end by 5 bases, with 12 bases between. In germline, CDR1 is SGHAT, CDR2 FQNNGV. As DNA, the CDR3 is TGTGCCAGCAGCTTAGGGGAATACGGCCACAATGAGCAGTTCTTC. This sequence encodes CASSLGEYGHNEQFF. The full variable domain, completed using reference TRBV11-2 and TRBJ2-1, is EAGVAQSPRYKIIEKRQSVAFWCNPISGHATLYWYQQILGQGPKLLIQFQNNGVVDDSQLPKDRFSAERLKGVDSTLKIQPAKLEDSAVYLCASSLGEYGHNEQFFGPGTRLTVL.

This clonotype appeared a few times. The V gene is TRBV7-8, the J gene TRBJ2-5; D gene ambiguous. Germline V gene sequence: CDR1 SGHVS, CDR2 FQNEAQ. The CDR3 is made up of 15 amino acids. The V end was cut by 5 bases, the J end by 1 base, with 14 bases between. This CDR3 is CASSPLLAAQETQYF. In nucleotides, the CDR3 is TGTGCCAGCAGCCCTCTCTTAGCAGCCCAAGAGACCCAGTACTTC. Looking up the rest from reference TRBV7-8 and TRBJ2-5 gives the full variable domain: GAGVSQSPRYKVAKRGQDVALRCDPISGHVSLFWYQQALGQGPEFLTYFQNEAQLDKSGLPSDRFFAERPEGSVSTLKIQRTQQEDSAVYLCASSPLLAAQETQYFGPGTRLLVL.

The genes are TRBV10-3 and TRBJ2-5, with 7 bases matching TRBD2. The CDR3 loop spans 13 amino acids. The germline V gene encodes CDR1 ENHRY and CDR2 SYGVKD. The trim removed 4 bases at V and 4 bases at J, leaving 3 bases unmatched. The CDR3 DNA reads as TGTGCCATCAGTGTACAGCGGGGAGAGACCCAGTACTTC. It translates to CAISVQRGETQYF.

The genes are TRBV12-3 or TRBV12-4 and TRBJ2-7; 10 bases map to TRBD1. With 5 bases clipped from V and 8 bases from J, the junction kept 12 bases outside the gene matches. The CDR3 contains 15 residues. CDR3 DNA sequence: TGTGCCAGCAGTCCTCGGACAGGGGGTGTCGAGAAGCAGTACTTC. Translation gives CASSPRTGGVEKQYF.

This clonotype was picked up a small number of times. The chain joins TRBV20-1 to TRBJ2-7, with 9 bases fitting TRBD1. Germline V gene sequence: CDR1 DFQATT, CDR2 SNEGSKA (reference sequence). V lost 2 bases and J lost 5; bases outside the gene matches: 10. This CDR3 comprises 15 residues. CDR3 in DNA: TGCAGTGCTAGATTACCTCGGGACAGGGCCCACGAGCAGTACTTC. Residues: CSARLPRDRAHEQYF.

V is TRBV5-1 and J is TRBJ2-1; a possible D gene is TRBD2 (5 bases). This CDR3 contains 13 residues. Germline values: CDR1 SGHRS, CDR2 YFSETQ. Trimming shortened V by 2 bases and J by 9 bases, and 12 bases separated the two germline ends. CDR3 amino acids: CASSFQTGFEQFF. The CDR3 DNA reads as TGCGCCAGCAGCTTCCAGACGGGGTTTGAGCAGTTCTTC.

The chain combines TRBV4-1 with TRBJ1-2; possibly TRBD1 for D (5 bases). CDR1 is MGHRA and CDR2 is YSYEKL in the germline V gene. The CDR3 loop spans 15 amino acids. V was cut by 0 bases and J by 8 bases, with 16 bases left in between. The CDR3 DNA reads as TGCGCCAGCAGCCAAGATGCAGTGGGGCGGGAAGGCTACACCTTC. It is translated as CASSQDAVGREGYTF.

There are a few counts of this clonotype. The chain has TRBV6-5 and TRBJ2-2; D remains unclear. CDR1 is MNHEY and CDR2 is SVGAGI in the germline V gene. This CDR3 has 14 amino acids. The V gene lost 2 bases and the J gene lost 8 bases, with 12 bases spanning the gap. Here the CDR3 DNA reads TGTGCCAGCAGTTACCCCACCGCGTCGGGGGAGCTGTTTTTT. Its translation: CASSYPTASGELFF.

The chain joins TRBV11-1 to TRBJ2-1; 7 bases fit TRBD1. CDR3 length equals 18 residues. Germline V gene sequence: CDR1 SGHAT, CDR2 FQDESV (reference sequence). With 5 bases clipped from V and 8 bases from J, the junction kept 21 bases outside the gene matches. Written as DNA, the CDR3 is TGTGCCAGCAGCGTACCTTACAGGGGCGACGTGAACTTCGATGAGCAGTTCTTC. Translated, it gives CASSVPYRGDVNFDEQFF.

The chain couples TRBV27 to TRBJ2-3, with a tentative D call TRBD1 (6 bases). CDR1 and CDR2 (germline): MNHEY, SMNVEV (reference sequence). Trimming cost V 5 bases and J 5 bases, with 14 bases left between them. This CDR3 contains 14 residues. The CDR3 loop is CASSLGQTVDTQYF. CDR3 nucleotides: TGTGCCAGCAGTCTCGGACAGACCGTAGATACGCAGTATTTT.

The gene calls are TRBV12-3 or TRBV12-4 and TRBJ2-5; D unresolved. This CDR3 has 11 residues. Trimming left V 5 bases short and J 5 bases short, with 6 bases between. The DNA of the CDR3 is TGTGCCAGCAGTGCCGAGGAGACCCAGTACTTC. Translated: CASSAEETQYF.

This chain connects TRBV18 to TRBJ2-3; 8 positions agree with TRBD2. The germline gives CDR1 KGHSH, CDR2 LQKENI. V shed 2 bases, J shed 10 bases, and the junction held 8 bases outside the gene matches. The CDR3 is 14 residues long. CDR3 residues: CASSPRASGGPQYF. The CDR3 nucleotides read TGTGCCAGCTCACCAAGGGCCAGCGGGGGCCCGCAGTATTTT. The entire variable domain, with the rest obtained from reference TRBV18 and TRBJ2-3, is as follows: NAGVMQNPRHLVRRRGQEARLRCSPMKGHSHVYWYRQLPEEGLKFMVYLQKENIIDESGMPKERFSAEFPKEGPSILRIQQVVRGDSAAYFCASSPRASGGPQYFGPGTRLTVL.